Detailed here is one T cell receptor beta chain. This specimen belongs to a study of CD8+ T cells in alopecia areata. Following RNA extraction, reverse transcription yielded cDNA that acted as the sequencing template. Profiling relied on immunoSEQ multiplex PCR, and the TCRdb table lists in-frame clones only, not all of them. The data hold tens of thousands of clones, with about 70% observed a single time. The CDR3 is made up of 14 amino acids. V was pared by 4 bases and J by 2 bases, with 4 bases of the junction left unmatched. Germline V CDR1 and CDR2: MGHDK, SYGVNS. The sample's treatment: oral pan-JAK inhibitor, 5-10 mg twice daily.

The chain links TRBV25-1 to TRBJ1-2, with TRBD1 matching 7 bases. The receptor comes from a human donor with alopecia areata. The source was CD8+ T cells sorted from blood, collected around week 44, from a patient treated with tofacitinib. CDR3 DNA: TGTGCCAGCAGTGCCCAGGGACAGAACTATGGCTACACCTTC. Translation: CASSAQGQNYGYTF.